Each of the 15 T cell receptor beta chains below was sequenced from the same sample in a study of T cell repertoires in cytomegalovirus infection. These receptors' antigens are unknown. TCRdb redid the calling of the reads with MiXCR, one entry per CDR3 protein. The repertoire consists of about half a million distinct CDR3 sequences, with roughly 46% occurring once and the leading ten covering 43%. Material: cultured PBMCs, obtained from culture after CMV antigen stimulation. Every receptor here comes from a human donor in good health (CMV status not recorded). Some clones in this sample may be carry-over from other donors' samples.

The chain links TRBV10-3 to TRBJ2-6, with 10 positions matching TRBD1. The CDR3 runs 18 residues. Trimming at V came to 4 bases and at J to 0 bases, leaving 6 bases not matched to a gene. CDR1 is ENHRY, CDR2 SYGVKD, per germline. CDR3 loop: CAISGARTGGSGANVLTF. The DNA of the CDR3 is TGTGCCATCAGTGGGGCCCGGACAGGGGGCTCTGGGGCCAACGTCCTGACTTTC.

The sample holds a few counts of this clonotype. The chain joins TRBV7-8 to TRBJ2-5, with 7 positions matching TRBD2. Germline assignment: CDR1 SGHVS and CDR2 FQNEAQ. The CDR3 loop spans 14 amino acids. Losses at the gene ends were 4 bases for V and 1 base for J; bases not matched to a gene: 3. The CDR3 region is CASSSGTIQETQYF. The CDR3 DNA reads TGTGCCAGCAGCTCCGGGACTATCCAAGAGACCCAGTACTTC.

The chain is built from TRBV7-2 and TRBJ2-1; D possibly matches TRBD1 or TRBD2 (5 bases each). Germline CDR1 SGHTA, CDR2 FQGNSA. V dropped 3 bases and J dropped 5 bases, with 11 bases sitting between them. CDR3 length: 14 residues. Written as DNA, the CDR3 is TGTGCCAGCAGCTTCAAGGGGCGGGACAATGAGCAGTTCTTC. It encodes CASSFKGRDNEQFF.

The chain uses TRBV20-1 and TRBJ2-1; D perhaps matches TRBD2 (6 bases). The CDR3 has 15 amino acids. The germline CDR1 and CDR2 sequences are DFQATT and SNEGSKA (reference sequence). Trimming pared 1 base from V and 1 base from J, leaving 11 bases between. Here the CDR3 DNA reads TGCAGTGCTAGAGGGATAGCGGCGTCCTACAATGAGCAGTTCTTC. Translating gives CSARGIAASYNEQFF.

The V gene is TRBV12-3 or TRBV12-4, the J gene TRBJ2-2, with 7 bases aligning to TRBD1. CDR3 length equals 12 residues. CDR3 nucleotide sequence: TGTGCTGCTAGGGGGCCCACCGGGGAGCTGTTTTTT. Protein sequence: CAARGPTGELFF.

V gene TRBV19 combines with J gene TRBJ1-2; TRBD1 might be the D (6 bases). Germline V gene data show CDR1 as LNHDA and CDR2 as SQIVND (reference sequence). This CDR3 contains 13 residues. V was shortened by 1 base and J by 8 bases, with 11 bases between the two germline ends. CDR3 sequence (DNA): TGTGCCAGTAGTATAGGGACAGCTAGAGGCTACACCTTC. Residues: CASSIGTARGYTF.

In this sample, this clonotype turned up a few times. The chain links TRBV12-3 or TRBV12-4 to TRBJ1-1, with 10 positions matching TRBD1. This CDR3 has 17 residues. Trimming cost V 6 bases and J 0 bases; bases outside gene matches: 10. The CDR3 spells CASSPGQGSVMNTEAFF. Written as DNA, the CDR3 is TGTGCCAGCAGCCCGGGACAGGGGAGTGTGATGAACACTGAAGCTTTCTTT.

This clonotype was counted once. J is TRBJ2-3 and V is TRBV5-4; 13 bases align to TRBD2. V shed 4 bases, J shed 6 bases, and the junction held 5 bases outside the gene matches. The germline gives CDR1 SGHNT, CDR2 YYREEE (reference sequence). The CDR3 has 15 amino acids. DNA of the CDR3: TGTGCCAGCAGCCTGGGACTAGCGGGGTACGATACGCAGTATTTT. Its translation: CASSLGLAGYDTQYF. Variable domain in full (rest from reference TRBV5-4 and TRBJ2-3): ETGVTQSPTHLIKTRGQQVTLRCSSQSGHNTVSWYQQALGQGPQFIFQYYREEENGRGNFPPRFSGLQFPNYSSELNVNALELDDSALYLCASSLGLAGYDTQYFGPGTRLTVL.

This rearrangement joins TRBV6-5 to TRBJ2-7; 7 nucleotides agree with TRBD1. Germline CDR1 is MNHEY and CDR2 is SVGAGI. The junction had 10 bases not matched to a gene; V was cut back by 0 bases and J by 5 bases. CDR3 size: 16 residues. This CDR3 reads CASSYSYGTARNEQYF. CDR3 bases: TGTGCCAGCAGTTACTCATATGGGACAGCGAGGAACGAGCAGTACTTC.

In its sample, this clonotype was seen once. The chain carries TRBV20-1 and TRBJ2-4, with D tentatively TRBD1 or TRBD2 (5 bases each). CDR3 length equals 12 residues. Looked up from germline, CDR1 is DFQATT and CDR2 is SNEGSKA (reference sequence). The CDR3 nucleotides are TGCAGCCCGATGGGACCCAAAAACATTCAGTACTTC. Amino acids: CSPMGPKNIQYF.

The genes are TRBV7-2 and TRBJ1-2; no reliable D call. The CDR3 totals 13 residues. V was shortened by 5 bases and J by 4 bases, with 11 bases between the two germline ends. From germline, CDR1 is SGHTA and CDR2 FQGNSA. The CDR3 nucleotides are TGTGCCAGCAGCCACGACCGAGGCTATGGCTACACCTTC. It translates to CASSHDRGYGYTF.

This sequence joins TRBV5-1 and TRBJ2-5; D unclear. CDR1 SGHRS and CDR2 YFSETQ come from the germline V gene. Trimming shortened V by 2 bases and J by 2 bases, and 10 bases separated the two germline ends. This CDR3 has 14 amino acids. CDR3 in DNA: TGCGCCAGCAGCTTTGCGGCGCCTCAAGAGACCCAGTACTTC. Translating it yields CASSFAAPQETQYF.

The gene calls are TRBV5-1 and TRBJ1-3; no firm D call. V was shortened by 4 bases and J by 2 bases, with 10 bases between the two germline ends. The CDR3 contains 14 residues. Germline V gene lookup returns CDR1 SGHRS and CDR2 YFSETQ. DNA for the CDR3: TGCGCCAGCAGCCACGTCGGGACTGGAAACACCATATATTTT. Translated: CASSHVGTGNTIYF.

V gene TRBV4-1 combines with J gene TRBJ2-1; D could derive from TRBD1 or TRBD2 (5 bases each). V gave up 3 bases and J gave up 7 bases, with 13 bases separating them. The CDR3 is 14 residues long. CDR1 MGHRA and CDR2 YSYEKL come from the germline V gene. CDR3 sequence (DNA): TGCGCCAGCAGCCAGGCCGGGACCTCAAATGAGCAGTTCTTC. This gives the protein CASSQAGTSNEQFF.

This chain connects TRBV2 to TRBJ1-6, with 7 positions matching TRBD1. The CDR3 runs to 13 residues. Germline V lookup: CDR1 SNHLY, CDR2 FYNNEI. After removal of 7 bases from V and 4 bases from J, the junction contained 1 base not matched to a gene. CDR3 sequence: CASTGQYNSPLHF. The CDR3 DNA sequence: TGTGCCAGCACGGGACAGTATAATTCACCCCTCCACTTT. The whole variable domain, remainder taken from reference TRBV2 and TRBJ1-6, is EPEVTQTPSHQVTQMGQEVILRCVPISNHLYFYWYRQILGQKVEFLVSFYNNEISEKSEIFDDQFSVERPDGSNFTLKIRSTKLEDSAMYFCASTGQYNSPLHFGNGTRLTVT.